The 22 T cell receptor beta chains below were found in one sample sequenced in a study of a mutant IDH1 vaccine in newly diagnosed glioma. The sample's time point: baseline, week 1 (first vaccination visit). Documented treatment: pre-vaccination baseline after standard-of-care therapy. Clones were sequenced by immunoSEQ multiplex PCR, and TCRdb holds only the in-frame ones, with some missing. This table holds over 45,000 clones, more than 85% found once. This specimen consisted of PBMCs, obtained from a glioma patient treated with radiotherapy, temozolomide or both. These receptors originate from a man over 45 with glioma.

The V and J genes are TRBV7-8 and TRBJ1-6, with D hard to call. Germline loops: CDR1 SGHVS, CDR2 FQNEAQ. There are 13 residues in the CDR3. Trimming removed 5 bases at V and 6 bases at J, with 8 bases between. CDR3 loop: CASSRTVNSPLHF. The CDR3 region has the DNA TGTGCCAGCAGCCGGACGGTTAATTCACCCCTCCACTTT.

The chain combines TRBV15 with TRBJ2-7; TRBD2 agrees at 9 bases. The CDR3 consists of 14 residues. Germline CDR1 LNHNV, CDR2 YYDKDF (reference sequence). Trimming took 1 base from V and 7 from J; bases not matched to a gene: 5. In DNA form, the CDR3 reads TGTGCCACCAGCAGAGTTGCGGGGGGGCGTGAGCAGTACTTC. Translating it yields CATSRVAGGREQYF. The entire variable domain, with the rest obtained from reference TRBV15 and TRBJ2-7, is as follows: DAMVIQNPRYQVTQFGKPVTLSCSQTLNHNVMYWYQQKSSQAPKLLFHYYDKDFNNEADTPDNFQSRRPNTSFCFLDIRSPGLGDTAMYLCATSRVAGGREQYFGPGTRLTVT.

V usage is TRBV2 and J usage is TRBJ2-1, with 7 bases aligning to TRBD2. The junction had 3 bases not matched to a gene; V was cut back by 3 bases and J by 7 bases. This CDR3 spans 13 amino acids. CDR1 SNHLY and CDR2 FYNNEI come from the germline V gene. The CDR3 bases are TGTGCCAGCAGTGATTTGCGGGGGAATGAGCAGTTCTTC. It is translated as CASSDLRGNEQFF.

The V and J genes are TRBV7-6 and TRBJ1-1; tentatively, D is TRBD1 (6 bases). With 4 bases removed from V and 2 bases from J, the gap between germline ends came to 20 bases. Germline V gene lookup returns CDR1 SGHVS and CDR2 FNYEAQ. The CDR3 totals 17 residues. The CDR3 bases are TGTGCCAGCAGCTCAAATATCGCGGGGGGCTACAACACTGAAGCTTTCTTT. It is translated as CASSSNIAGGYNTEAFF.

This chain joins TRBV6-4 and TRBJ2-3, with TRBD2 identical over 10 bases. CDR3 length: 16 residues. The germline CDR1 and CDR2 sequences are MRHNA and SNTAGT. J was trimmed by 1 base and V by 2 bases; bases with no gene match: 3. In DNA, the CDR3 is TGTGCCAGCAGTGACACAGGGACTAGCGGCACAGATACGCAGTATTTT. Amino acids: CASSDTGTSGTDTQYF.

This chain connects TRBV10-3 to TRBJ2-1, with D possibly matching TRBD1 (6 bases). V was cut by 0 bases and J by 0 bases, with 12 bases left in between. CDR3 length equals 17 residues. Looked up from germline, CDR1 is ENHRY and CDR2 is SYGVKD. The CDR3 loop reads CAISESIGGSSYNEQFF. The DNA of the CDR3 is TGTGCCATCAGTGAGTCGATAGGGGGAAGCTCCTACAATGAGCAGTTCTTC.

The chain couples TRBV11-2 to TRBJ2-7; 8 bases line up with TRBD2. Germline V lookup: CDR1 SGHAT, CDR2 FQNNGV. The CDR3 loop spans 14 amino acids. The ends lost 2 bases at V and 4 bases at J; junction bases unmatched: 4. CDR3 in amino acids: CASSLRGGGYEQYF. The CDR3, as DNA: TGTGCCAGCAGCTTACGGGGGGGCGGGTACGAGCAGTACTTC.

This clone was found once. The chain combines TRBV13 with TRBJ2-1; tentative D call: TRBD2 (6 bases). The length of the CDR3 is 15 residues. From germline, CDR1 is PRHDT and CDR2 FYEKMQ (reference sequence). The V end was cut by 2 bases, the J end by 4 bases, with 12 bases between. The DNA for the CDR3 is TGTGCCAGCAGCTTATGGTTGCGGGGATACAATGAGCAGTTCTTC. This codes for CASSLWLRGYNEQFF.

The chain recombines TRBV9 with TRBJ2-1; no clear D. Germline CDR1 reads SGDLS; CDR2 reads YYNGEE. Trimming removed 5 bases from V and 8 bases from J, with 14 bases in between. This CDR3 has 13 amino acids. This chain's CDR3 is CASSAIGRDEQFF. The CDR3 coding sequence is TGTGCCAGCAGTGCCATAGGACGGGATGAGCAGTTCTTC. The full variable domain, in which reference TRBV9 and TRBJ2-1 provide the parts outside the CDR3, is DSGVTQTPKHLITATGQRVTLRCSPRSGDLSVYWYQQSLDQGLQFLIQYYNGEERAKGNILERFSAQQFPDLHSELNLSSLELGDSALYFCASSAIGRDEQFFGPGTRLTVL.

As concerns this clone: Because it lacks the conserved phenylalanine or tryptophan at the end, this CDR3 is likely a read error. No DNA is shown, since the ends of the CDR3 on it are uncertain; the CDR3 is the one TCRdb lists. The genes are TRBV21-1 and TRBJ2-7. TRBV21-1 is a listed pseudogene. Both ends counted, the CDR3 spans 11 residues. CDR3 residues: CASPWSKLRGA.

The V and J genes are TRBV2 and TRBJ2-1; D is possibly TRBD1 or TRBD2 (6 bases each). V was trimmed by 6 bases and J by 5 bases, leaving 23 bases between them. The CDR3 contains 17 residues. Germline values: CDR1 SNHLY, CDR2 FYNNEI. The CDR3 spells CASRGRGSLAGNNEQFF. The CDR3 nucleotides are TGTGCCAGCAGGGGTAGGGGGAGTCTGGCGGGGAACAATGAGCAGTTCTTC.

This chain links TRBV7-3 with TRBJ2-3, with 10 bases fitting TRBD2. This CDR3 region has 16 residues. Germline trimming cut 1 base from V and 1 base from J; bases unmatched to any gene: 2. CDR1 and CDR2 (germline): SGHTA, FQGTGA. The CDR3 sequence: CASSLKLAGGTDTQYF. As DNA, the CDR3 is TGTGCCAGCAGCTTAAAGCTAGCGGGAGGCACAGATACGCAGTATTTT.

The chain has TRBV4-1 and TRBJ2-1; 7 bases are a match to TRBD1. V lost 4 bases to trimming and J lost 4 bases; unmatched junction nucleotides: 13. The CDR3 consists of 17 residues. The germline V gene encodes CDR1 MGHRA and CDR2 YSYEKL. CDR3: CASSPKDRQGPYNEQFF. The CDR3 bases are TGCGCCAGCAGCCCCAAGGACCGACAGGGACCGTACAATGAGCAGTTCTTC.

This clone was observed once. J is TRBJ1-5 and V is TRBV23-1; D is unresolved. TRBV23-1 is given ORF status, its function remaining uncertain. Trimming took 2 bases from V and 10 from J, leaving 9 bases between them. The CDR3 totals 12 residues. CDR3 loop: CASSQTGSPQHF. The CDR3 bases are TGCGCCAGCAGTCAAACCGGGTCCCCCCAGCATTTT.

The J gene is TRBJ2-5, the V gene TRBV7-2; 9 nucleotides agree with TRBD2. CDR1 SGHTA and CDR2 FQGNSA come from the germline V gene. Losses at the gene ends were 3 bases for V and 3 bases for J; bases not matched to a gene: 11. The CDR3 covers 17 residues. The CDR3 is CASSLTLLAGRKETQYF. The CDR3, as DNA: TGTGCCAGCAGCTTGACACTGCTAGCGGGGAGAAAAGAGACCCAGTACTTC.

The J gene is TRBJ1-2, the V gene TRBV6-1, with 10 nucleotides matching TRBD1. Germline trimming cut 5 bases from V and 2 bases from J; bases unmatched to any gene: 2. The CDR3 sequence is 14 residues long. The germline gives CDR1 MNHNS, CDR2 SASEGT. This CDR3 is CASSSTGGNYGYTF. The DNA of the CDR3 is TGTGCCAGCAGTTCGACAGGGGGCAACTATGGCTACACCTTC.

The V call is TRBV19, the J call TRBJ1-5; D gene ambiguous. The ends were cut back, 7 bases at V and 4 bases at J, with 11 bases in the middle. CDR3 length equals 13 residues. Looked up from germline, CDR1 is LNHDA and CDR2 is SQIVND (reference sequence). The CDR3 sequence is CASTYQVNQPQHF. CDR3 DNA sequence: TGTGCCAGTACTTACCAGGTTAATCAGCCCCAGCATTTT. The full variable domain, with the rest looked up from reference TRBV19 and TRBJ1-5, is DGGITQSPKYLFRKEGQNVTLSCEQNLNHDAMYWYRQDPGQGLRLIYYSQIVNDFQKGDIAEGYSVSREKKESFPLTVTSAQKNPTAFYLCASTYQVNQPQHFGDGTRLSIL.

In DNA, the CDR3 is TGTGCCAGCAGCCAAGTCGGGGGCAGGTACGAGCAGTACTTC. Translated, it gives CASSQVGGRYEQYF. The chain is built from TRBV14 and TRBJ2-7, with D perhaps matching TRBD1 or TRBD2 (6 bases each). V dropped 1 base and J dropped 4 bases, with 11 bases sitting between them. The germline gives CDR1 SGHDN, CDR2 FVKESK. The CDR3 loop spans 14 amino acids.

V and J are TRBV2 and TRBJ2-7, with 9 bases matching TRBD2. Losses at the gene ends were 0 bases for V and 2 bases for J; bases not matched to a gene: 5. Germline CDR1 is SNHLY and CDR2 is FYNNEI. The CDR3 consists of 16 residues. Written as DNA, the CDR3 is TGTGCCAGCAGTGAAGCGGGTCGCGGGGGGGCCTACGAGCAGTACTTC. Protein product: CASSEAGRGGAYEQYF. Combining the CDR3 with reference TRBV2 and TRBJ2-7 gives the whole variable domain EPEVTQTPSHQVTQMGQEVILRCVPISNHLYFYWYRQILGQKVEFLVSFYNNEISEKSEIFDDQFSVERPDGSNFTLKIRSTKLEDSAMYFCASSEAGRGGAYEQYFGPGTRLTVT.

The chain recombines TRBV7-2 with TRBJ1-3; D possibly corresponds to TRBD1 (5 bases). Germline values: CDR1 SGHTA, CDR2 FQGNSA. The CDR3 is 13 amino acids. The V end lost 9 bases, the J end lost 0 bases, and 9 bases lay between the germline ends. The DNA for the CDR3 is TGTGCCAGTGGGGGTGGCTCTGGAAACACCATATATTTT. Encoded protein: CASGGGSGNTIYF.

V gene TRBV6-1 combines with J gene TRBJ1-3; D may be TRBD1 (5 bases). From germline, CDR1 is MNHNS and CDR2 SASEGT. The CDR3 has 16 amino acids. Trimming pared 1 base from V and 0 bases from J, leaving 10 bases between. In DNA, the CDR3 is TGTGCCAGCAGTGAAGTAGGGGTATACTCTGGAAACACCATATATTTT. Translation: CASSEVGVYSGNTIYF.

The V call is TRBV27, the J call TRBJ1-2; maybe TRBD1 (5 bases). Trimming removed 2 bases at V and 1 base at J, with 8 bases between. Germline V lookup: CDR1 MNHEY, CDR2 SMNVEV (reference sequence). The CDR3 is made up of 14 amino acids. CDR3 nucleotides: TGTGCCAGCAGTTTAACGGGGGTTAACTATGGCTACACCTTC. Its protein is CASSLTGVNYGYTF.